This T cell receptor (beta chain) was recovered during a study of cytomegalovirus exposure and HLA in healthy donors. The PCR contained 60 Vbeta and 13 Jbeta primers. Sequencing was performed with immunoSEQ multiplex PCR; in TCRdb, only in-frame clones are kept and a portion is missing. The sample gives about 80,000 clones, 62% of which show up once; 3.5% to 4.5% is in the top ten. A note on this clone: Its cognate antigen is unknown.

The study's findings and limits: Several V segments, TRBV6-2 and TRBV6-3 among them, could not be told apart and were dropped. Later, TCR association rates were found to vary by HLA locus, highest for DRB1 and lowest for HLA-C.

The CDR3 loop spans 11 amino acids. CDR1 is GTSNPN, CDR2 SVGIG, per germline (reference sequence). V dropped 2 bases and J dropped 7 bases, with 9 bases sitting between them. What was sequenced was PBMCs. The chain uses TRBV30 and TRBJ2-7; D is unclear. This TCR came from a male donor in good health and CMV-seropositive. The CDR3 reads CAWSWADEQYF. The DNA for the CDR3 is TGTGCCTGGAGTTGGGCTGATGAGCAGTACTTC.